The clone carrying this TCR beta chain occurred a few times. Its antigen is still unknown. V lost 8 bases and J 2 bases, leaving 15 bases between the germline ends. The CDR3 consists of 14 residues. CDR1 is SNHLY and CDR2 is FYNNEI in the germline V gene. Each CDR3 protein is one row after TCRdb ran MiXCR on the reads. Of 650,000 to 850,000 distinct CDR3 sequences in the sample, almost 30% were seen once. The data are from a study of T cell repertoires in cytomegalovirus infection. In the study overall: Through public TCR beta signatures, both CMV infection and matching HLA type were indicated. Study-wide points: HLA-C-restricted CMV-specific TCR beta clonotypes prevailed in the ex vivo response. Cumulative frequency of public TCR beta families picked out carriers of CMV plus the relevant HLA.

This TCR came from a human donor in good health (CMV status not recorded). Some clones in this sample may be carry-over from other donors' samples. V is TRBV2 and J is TRBJ1-2; possible D gene TRBD1, 6 bases. The material was cultured CD8+ T cells from PBMCs, obtained from culture after CMV antigen stimulation. The CDR3 nucleotides read TGTGCCAGCGGAATCGGGGGCTCGAACTATGGCTACACCTTC. Translation gives CASGIGGSNYGYTF.